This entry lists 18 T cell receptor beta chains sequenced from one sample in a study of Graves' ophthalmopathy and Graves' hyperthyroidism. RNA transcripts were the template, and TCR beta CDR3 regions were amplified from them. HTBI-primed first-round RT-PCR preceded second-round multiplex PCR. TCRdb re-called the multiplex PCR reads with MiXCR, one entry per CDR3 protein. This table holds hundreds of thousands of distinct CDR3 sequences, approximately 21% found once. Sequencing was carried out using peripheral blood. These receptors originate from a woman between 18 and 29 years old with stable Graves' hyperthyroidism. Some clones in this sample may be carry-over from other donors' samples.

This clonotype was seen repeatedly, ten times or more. CDR3 DNA sequence: TGCGCCAGCAGCCCCGCGGGAAGCGCGAACACCGGGGAGCTGTTTTTT. As protein: CASSPAGSANTGELFF. The chain is built from TRBV5-1 and TRBJ2-2; D possibly corresponds to TRBD2 (6 bases). This CDR3 contains 16 residues. CDR1 and CDR2 from the germline V gene are SGHRS and YFSETQ. V lost 4 bases, J lost 0 bases, and 13 bases lay in between.

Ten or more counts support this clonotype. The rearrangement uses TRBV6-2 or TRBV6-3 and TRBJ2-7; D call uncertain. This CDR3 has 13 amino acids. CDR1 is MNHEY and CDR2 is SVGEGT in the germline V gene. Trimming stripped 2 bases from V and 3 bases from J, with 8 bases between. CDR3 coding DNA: TGTGCCAGCAGTTACGAACGGTTCTACGAGCAGTACTTC. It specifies CASSYERFYEQYF.

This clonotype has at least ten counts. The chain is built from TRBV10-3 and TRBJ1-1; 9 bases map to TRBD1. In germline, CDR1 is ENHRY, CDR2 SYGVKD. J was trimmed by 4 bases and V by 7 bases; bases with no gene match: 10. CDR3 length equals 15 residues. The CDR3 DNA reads TGTGCCATCAAGCGGGACCTGACAGGGGGCACTGAAGCTTTCTTT. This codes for CAIKRDLTGGTEAFF.

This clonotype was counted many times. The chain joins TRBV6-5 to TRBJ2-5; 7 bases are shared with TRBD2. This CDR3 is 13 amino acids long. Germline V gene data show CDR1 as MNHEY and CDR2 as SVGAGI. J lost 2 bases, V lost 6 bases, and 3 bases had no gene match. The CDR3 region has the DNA TGTGCCAGCAGGGTGGGGGGGCAAGAGACCCAGTACTTC. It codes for CASRVGGQETQYF.

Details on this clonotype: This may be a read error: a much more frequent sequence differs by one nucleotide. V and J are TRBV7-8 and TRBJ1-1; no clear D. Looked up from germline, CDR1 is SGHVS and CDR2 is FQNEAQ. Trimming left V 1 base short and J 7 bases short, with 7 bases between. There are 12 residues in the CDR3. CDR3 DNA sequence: TGTGCCAGCAGCTTAGATGGGATTGAAGCTTTCTTT. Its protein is CASSLDGIEAFF.

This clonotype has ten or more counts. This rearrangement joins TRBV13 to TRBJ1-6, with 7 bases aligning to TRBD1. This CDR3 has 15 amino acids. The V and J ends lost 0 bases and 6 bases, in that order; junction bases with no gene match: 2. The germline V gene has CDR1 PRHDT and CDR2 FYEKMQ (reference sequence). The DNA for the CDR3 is TGTGCCAGCAGCTTAGGGGGACAGTTTAATTCACCCCTCCACTTT. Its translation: CASSLGGQFNSPLHF.

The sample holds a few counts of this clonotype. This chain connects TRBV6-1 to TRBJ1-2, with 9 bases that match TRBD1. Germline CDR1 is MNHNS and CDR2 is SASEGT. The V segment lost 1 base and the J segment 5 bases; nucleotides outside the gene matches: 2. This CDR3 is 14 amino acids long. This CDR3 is CASSEDRGRYGYTF. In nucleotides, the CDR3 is TGTGCCAGCAGTGAAGACAGGGGGCGGTATGGCTACACCTTC.

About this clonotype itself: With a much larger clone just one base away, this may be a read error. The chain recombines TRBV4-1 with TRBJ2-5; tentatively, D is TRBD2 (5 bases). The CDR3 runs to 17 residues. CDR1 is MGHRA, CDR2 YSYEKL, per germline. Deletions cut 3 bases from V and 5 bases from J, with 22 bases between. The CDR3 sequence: CASSHRSWTEVQETQYF. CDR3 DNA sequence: TGCGCCAGCAGCCATCGCTCCTGGACGGAGGTACAGGAGACCCAGTACTTC.

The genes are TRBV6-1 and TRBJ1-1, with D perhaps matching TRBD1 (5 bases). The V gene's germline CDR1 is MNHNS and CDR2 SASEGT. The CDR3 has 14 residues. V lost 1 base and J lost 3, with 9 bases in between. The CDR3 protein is CASSEERGYTEAFF. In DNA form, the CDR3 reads TGTGCCAGCAGTGAAGAACGGGGGTACACTGAAGCTTTCTTT.

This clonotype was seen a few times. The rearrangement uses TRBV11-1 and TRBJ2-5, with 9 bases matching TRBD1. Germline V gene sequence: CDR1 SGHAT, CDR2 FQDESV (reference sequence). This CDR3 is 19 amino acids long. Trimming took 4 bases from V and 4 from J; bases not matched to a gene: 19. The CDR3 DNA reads TGTGCCAGCAGCTCTGATCGGGGGATCCGGGACAGGGTTGGAGAGACCCAGTACTTC. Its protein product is CASSSDRGIRDRVGETQYF.

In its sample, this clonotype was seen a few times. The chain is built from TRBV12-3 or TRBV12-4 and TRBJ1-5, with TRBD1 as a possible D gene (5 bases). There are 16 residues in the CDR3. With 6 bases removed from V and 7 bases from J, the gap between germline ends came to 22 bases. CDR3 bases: TGTGCCAGCAGCCCTAACTGGGACCTAAGAGAGCAGCCCCAGCATTTT. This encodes CASSPNWDLREQPQHF.

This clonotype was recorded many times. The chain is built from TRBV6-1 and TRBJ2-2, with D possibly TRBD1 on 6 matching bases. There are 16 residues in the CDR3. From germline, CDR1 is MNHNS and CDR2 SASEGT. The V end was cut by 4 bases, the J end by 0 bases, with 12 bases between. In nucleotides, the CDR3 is TGTGCCAGCAGTGGGGGGCCGAACTCGAACACCGGGGAGCTGTTTTTT. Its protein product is CASSGGPNSNTGELFF.

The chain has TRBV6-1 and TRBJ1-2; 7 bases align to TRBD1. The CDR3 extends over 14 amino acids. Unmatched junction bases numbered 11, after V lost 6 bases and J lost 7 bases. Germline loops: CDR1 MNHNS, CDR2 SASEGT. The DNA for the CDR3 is TGTGCCAGCAGACAAGGACAGGCCTGGGGTGGCTACACCTTC. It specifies CASRQGQAWGGYTF.

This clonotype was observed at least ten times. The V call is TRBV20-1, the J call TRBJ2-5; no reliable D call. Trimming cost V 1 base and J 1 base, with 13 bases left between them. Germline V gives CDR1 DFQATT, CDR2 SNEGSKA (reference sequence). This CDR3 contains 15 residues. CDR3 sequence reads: CSARAIGRTQETQYF. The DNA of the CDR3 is TGCAGTGCTAGAGCTATAGGGCGTACCCAAGAGACCCAGTACTTC.

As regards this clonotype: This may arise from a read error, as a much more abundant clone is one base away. In nucleotides, the CDR3 is TGCTACATCAAGGAGACAGGGGTTTATGGCTACACCTTC. Amino acid sequence: CYIKETGVYGYTF. The J gene is TRBJ1-2, the V gene TRBV20-1; 8 bases agree with TRBD1. This CDR3 region has 13 residues. Germline V gene lookup returns CDR1 DFQATT and CDR2 SNEGSKA (reference sequence).

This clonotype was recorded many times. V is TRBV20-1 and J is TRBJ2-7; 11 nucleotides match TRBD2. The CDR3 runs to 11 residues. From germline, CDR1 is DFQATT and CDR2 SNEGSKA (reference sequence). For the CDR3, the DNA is TGCAGAGTAGCGGGGGGGCGTGAGCAGTACTTC. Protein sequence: CRVAGGREQYF.

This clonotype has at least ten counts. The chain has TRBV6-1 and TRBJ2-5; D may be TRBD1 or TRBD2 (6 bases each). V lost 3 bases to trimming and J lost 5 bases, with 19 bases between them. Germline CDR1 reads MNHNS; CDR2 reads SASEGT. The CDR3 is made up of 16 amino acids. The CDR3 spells CASSDGPWQGRETQYF. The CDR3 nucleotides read TGTGCCAGCAGTGACGGCCCATGGCAGGGGAGGGAGACCCAGTACTTC.

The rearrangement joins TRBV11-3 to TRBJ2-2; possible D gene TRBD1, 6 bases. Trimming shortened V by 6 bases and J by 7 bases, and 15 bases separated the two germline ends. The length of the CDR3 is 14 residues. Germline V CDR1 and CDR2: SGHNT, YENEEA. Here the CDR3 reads CASRRGGQSGELFF. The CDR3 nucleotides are TGTGCCAGCAGACGTGGAGGACAGAGCGGGGAGCTGTTTTTT.